The clone carrying this T cell receptor (beta chain) was seen a single time. Its target is not known. The source of the sample is a study of cytomegalovirus exposure and HLA in healthy donors. Primers included in the PCR were 60 Vbeta and 13 Jbeta primers. TCRdb keeps only in-frame clones here, not all; method: immunoSEQ multiplex PCR. Among roughly 100,000 clones listed, 78% were seen once. Regarding the study as a whole: Exclusion applied to some V segments, including TRBV6-2 and TRBV6-3, as they were indistinguishable.

The germline CDR1 and CDR2 sequences are SNHLY and FYNNEI. The CDR3 totals 11 residues. V dropped 8 bases and J dropped 2 bases, with 5 bases sitting between them. This clonotype was obtained from a male donor in good health and CMV-seronegative. Sequencing was performed on PBMCs. The J gene is TRBJ2-3, the V gene TRBV2; D might be TRBD2 (5 bases). The CDR3 loop reads CASLATDTQYF. The DNA for the CDR3 is TGTGCCAGCCTAGCCACAGATACGCAGTATTTT.